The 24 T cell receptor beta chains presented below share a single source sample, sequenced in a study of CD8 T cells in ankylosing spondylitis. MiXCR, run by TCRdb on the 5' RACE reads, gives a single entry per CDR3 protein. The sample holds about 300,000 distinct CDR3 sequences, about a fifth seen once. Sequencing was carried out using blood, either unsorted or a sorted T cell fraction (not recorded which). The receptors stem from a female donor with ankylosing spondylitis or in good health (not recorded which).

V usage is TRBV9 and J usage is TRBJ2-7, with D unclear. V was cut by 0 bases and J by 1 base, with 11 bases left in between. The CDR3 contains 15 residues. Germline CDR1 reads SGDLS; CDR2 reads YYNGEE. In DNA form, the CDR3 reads TGTGCCAGCAGCGTAGCTTGGGATCAGTCCTACGAGCAGTACTTC. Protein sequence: CASSVAWDQSYEQYF.

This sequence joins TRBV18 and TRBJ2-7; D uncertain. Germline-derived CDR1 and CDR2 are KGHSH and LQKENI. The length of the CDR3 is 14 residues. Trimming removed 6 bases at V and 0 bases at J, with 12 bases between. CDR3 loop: CASSQERLSYEQYF. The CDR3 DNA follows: TGTGCCAGCTCCCAAGAGCGCCTCTCCTACGAGCAGTACTTC.

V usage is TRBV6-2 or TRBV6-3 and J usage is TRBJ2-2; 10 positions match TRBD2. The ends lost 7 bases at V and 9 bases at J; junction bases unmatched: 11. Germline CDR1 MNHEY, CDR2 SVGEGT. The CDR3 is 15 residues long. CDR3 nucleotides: TGTGCCAGCACCACAGGGGCTAGCGGGAGCCGGGAGCTGTTTTTT. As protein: CASTTGASGSRELFF.

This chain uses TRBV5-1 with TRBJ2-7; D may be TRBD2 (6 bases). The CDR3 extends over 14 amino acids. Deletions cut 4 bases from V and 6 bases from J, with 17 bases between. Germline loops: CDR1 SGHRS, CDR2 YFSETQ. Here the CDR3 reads CASSPGPPGAEQYF. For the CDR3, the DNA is TGCGCCAGCAGCCCCGGTCCGCCGGGAGCCGAGCAGTACTTC.

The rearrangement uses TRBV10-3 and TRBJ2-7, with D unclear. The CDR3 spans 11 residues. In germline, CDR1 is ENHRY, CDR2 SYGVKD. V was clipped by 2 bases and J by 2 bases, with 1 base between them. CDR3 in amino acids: CAISEAYEQYF. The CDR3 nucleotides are TGTGCCATCAGTGAGGCCTACGAGCAGTACTTC.

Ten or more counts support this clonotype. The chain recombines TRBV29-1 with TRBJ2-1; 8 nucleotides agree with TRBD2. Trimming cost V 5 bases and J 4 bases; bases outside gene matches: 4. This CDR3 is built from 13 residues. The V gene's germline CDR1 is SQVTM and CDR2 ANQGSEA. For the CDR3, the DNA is TGCAGCGTTACTAGCGGACAGTACAATGAGCAGTTCTTC. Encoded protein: CSVTSGQYNEQFF.

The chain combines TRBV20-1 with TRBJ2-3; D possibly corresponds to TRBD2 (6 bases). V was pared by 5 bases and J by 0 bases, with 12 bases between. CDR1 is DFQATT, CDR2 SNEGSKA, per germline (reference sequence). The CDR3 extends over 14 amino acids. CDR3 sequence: CSAVSGTSTDTQYF. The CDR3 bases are TGCAGTGCTGTTAGCGGAACCAGCACAGATACGCAGTATTTT.

This chain's CDR3 is CSAKMILLRDTQYF. In DNA form, the CDR3 reads TGCAGTGCTAAAATGATCCTTCTGCGGGATACGCAGTATTTT. The chain links TRBV20-1 to TRBJ2-3, with D uncertain. Trimming shortened V by 4 bases and J by 6 bases, and 17 bases separated the two germline ends. Germline CDR1 reads DFQATT; CDR2 reads SNEGSKA (reference sequence). The CDR3 has 14 residues.

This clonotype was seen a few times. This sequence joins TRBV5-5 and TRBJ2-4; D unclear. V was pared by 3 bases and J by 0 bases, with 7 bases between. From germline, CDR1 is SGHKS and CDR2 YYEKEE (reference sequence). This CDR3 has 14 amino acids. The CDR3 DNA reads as TGTGCCAGCAGCTCAAACCTAGCCAAAAACATTCAGTACTTC. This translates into CASSSNLAKNIQYF.

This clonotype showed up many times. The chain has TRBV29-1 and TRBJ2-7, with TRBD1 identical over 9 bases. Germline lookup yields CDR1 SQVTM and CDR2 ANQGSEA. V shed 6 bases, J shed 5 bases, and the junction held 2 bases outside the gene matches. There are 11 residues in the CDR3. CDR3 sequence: CSVDRGHEQYF. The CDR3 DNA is TGCAGCGTGGACAGGGGCCACGAGCAGTACTTC.

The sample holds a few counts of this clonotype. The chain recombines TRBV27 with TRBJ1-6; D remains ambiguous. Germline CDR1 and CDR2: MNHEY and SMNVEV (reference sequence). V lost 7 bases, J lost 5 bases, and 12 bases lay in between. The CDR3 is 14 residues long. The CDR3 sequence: CASTHVANNSPLHF. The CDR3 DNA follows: TGTGCCAGCACTCATGTAGCCAATAATTCACCCCTCCACTTT.

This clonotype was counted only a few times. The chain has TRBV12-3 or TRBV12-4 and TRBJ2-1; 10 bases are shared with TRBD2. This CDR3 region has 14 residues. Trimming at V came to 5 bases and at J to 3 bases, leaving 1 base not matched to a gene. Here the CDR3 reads CASSGTSVYNEQFF. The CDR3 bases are TGTGCCAGCAGTGGGACTAGCGTCTACAATGAGCAGTTCTTC.

CDR3 sequence: CASSLAAQALSGSPLHF. CDR3 DNA sequence: TGTGCCAGCAGTTTAGCGGCTCAGGCCCTCTCGGGATCACCCCTCCACTTT. This chain links TRBV12-3 or TRBV12-4 with TRBJ1-6; no definite D call. V lost 0 bases to trimming and J lost 10 bases, with 19 bases between them. This CDR3 region has 17 residues.

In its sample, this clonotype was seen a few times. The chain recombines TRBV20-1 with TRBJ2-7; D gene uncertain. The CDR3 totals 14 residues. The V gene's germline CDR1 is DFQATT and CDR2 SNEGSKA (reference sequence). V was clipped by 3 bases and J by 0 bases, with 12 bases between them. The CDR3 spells CSARPKHLSYEQYF. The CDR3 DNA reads TGCAGTGCTAGGCCGAAACACCTCTCCTACGAGCAGTACTTC.

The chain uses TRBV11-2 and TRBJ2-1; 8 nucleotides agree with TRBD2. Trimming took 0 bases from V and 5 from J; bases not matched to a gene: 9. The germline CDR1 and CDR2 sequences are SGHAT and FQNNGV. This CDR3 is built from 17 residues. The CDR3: CASSLDRSRGGNNEQFF. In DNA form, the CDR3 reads TGTGCCAGCAGCTTAGATCGAAGCCGCGGGGGGAACAATGAGCAGTTCTTC. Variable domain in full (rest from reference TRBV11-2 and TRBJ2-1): EAGVAQSPRYKIIEKRQSVAFWCNPISGHATLYWYQQILGQGPKLLIQFQNNGVVDDSQLPKDRFSAERLKGVDSTLKIQPAKLEDSAVYLCASSLDRSRGGNNEQFFGPGTRLTVL.

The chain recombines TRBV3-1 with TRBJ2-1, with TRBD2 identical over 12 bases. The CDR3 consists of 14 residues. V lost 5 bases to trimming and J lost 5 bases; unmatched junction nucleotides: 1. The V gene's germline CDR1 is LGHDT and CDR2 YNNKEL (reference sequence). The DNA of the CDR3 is TGTGCCAGCAGCTGGACTAGCGGGGACAATGAGCAGTTCTTC. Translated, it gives CASSWTSGDNEQFF.

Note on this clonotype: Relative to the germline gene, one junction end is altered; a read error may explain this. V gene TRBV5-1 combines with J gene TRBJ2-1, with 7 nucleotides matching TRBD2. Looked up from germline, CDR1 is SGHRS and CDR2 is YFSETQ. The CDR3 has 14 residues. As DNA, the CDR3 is TGCGCCAGCAGCGTGGAACTAGCGCGCGCCCCCTCTCTCTTC. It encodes CASSVELARAPSLF.

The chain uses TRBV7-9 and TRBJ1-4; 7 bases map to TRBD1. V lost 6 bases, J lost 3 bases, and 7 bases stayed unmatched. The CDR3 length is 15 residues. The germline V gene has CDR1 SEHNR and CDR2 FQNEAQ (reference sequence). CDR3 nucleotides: TGTGCCAGCAGGCCGACAGGGCCTTCTAATGAAAAACTGTTTTTT. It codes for CASRPTGPSNEKLFF.

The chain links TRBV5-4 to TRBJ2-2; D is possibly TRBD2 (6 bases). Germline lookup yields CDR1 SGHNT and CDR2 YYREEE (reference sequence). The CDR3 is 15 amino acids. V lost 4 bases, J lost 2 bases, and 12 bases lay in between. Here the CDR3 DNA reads TGTGCCAGCAGCCGGGGACTTCTTAACACCGGGGAGCTGTTTTTT. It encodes CASSRGLLNTGELFF.

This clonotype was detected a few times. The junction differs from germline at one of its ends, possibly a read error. The CDR3 coding sequence is TGCAGTGCCAGAGACAGGGCCAGCTCCTACGAGCAGTACTTC. Translated: CSARDRASSYEQYF. This chain uses TRBV20-1 with TRBJ2-7, with 7 bases lining up with TRBD1. Germline assignment: CDR1 DFQATT and CDR2 SNEGSKA (reference sequence). CDR3 length: 14 residues.

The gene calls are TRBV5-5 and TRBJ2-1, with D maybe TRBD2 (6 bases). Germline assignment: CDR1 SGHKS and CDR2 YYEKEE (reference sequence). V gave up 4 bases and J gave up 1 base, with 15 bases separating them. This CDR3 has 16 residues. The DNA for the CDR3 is TGTGCCAGCAGCCCTGGGCTAGCGTTATCCTACAATGAGCAGTTCTTC. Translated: CASSPGLALSYNEQFF.

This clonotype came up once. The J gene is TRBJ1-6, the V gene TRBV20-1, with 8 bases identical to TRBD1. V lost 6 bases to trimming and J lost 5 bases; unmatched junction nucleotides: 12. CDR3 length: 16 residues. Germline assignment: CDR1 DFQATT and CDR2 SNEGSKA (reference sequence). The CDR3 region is CSAQSAGGDHNSPLHF. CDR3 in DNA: TGCAGTGCCCAAAGCGCAGGGGGCGATCATAATTCACCCCTCCACTTT.

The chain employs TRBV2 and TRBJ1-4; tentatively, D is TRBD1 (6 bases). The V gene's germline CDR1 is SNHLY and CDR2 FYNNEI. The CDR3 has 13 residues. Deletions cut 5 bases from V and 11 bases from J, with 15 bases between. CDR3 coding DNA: TGTGCCAGCAGTAAGGACAGAAACGGGAAACTGTTTTTT. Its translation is CASSKDRNGKLFF. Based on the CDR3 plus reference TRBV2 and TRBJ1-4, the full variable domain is EPEVTQTPSHQVTQMGQEVILRCVPISNHLYFYWYRQILGQKVEFLVSFYNNEISEKSEIFDDQFSVERPDGSNFTLKIRSTKLEDSAMYFCASSKDRNGKLFFGSGTQLSVL.

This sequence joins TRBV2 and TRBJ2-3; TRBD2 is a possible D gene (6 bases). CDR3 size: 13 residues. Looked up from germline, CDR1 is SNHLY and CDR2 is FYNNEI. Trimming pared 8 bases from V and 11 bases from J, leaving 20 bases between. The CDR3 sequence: CASYKGVGGWQYF. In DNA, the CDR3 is TGTGCCAGCTATAAAGGCGTCGGGGGATGGCAGTATTTT.